The rows below give T cell receptor beta chains drawn from one sample of a study of cytomegalovirus exposure and HLA in healthy donors. Sequencing was performed with immunoSEQ multiplex PCR; in TCRdb, only in-frame clones are kept and a portion is missing. The sample includes roughly 180,000 clones, about 75% seen only once; the top ten take around 15%. Sequencing was done on a sample of PBMCs. The receptors shown here come from a man over 45 in good health and CMV-seropositive. Each CDR3 is given with its conserved first and last residue. A D gene is named only where the DNA matches it firmly. Not all rows give a size; the values are once, few, many and, for expanded clones, a class.

d_call,j_call,v_call,clone_size,cdr3_nt,cdr3_aa
TRBD1,TRBJ2-7,TRBV4-3,.,TGCGCCAGCAGCCAGGCCGGGACAGGGGCCTACGAGCAGTACTTC,CASSQAGTGAYEQYF
.,TRBJ2-3,TRBV2,.,TGTGCCAGCAGCTCGGGGGTAGATACGCAGTATTTT,CASSSGVDTQYF
.,TRBJ1-1,TRBV28,.,TGTGCCAGCAGTGAAGGACAGCTGAACACTGAAGCTTTCTTT,CASSEGQLNTEAFF
.,TRBJ1-3,TRBV28,few,TGTGCCAGCAGTTCCCGACCGGGTATAGGAAACACCATATATTTT,CASSSRPGIGNTIYF
TRBD1,TRBJ2-5,TRBV19,once,TGTGCCAGTCGACGGAACACAGGGGGGAGGGAGACCCAGTACTTC,CASRRNTGGRETQYF
.,TRBJ1-2,TRBV2,few,TGTGCCAGCACCCGCTCCTATCTAAGGGGTGAATATGGCTACACCTTC,CASTRSYLRGEYGYTF
.,TRBJ2-5,TRBV18,.,TGTGCCAGCTCACCTGTTGAGCAAGAGACCCAGTACTTC,CASSPVEQETQYF
.,TRBJ2-2,TRBV18,.,TGTGCCAGCTCCCCCGCGGGCCTCTCGAACACCGGGGAGCTGTTTTTT,CASSPAGLSNTGELFF
.,TRBJ1-3,TRBV28,.,TGTGCCAGCAGTTTACTTAGGGGCTCAGGAAACACCATATATTTT,CASSLLRGSGNTIYF
.,TRBJ1-2,TRBV2,.,TGTGCCAGCAGATCCCGCGTGCTAGCTAACTATGGCTACACCTTC,CASRSRVLANYGYTF
.,TRBJ2-7,TRBV7-9,.,TGTGCCAGCAGTCTTAACGGGGGACGGTCCTACGAGCAGTACTTC,CASSLNGGRSYEQYF
.,TRBJ1-6,TRBV15,once,TGTGCCACCAGCACCTCCCGGGGATCCAATTCACCCCTCCACTTT,CATSTSRGSNSPLHF
TRBD1,TRBJ1-5,TRBV7-9,.,TGTGCCAGCAGCCGGACAGGGGGTGCCAATCAGCCCCAGCATTTT,CASSRTGGANQPQHF
.,TRBJ2-7,TRBV5-4,.,TGTGCCAGCAGCTTGGCGGGGACACACTTTTTCAACTTC,CASSLAGTHFFNF
.,TRBJ2-5,TRBV7-3,.,TGTGCCAGCAGCTCAAGGACTCAAGAGACCCAGTACTTC,CASSSRTQETQYF
.,TRBJ2-1,TRBV12-5,.,TGTGCTAGTGGTTCCGGTGGGAGCTCCTACAATGAGCAGTTCTTC,CASGSGGSSYNEQFF
.,TRBJ2-2,TRBV2,.,TGTGCCAGCACTGACTATAACACCGGGGAGCTGTTTTTT,CASTDYNTGELFF
TRBD1,TRBJ2-2,TRBV6-5,.,TGTGCCAGCAGTTGGGGACAGGGGGCGGGCACCGGGGAGCTGTTTTTT,CASSWGQGAGTGELFF
.,TRBJ1-1,TRBV4-2,few,TGTGCCAGCAGCCAAATATCGGGGGAAGCTTTCTTT,CASSQISGEAFF
.,TRBJ2-7,TRBV29-1,few,TGCAGCGTGTGGGGGGAATCCTACGAGCAGTACTTC,CSVWGESYEQYF
.,TRBJ1-2,TRBV5-6,.,TGTGCCAGCAGCCTGGATCGTAACTATGGCTACACCTTC,CASSLDRNYGYTF
.,TRBJ1-5,TRBV6-5,few,TGTGCCAGCAGTTATTCGGACAGAAATCAGCCCCAGCATTTT,CASSYSDRNQPQHF
.,TRBJ2-7,TRBV4-1,.,TGCGCCAGCAGCCCAGGCTTAGGTTCCTACGAGCAGTACTTC,CASSPGLGSYEQYF
TRBD1,TRBJ2-2,TRBV2,.,TGTGCCACGGACAGGGTCGATACCGGGGAGCTGTTTTTT,CATDRVDTGELFF
TRBD2,TRBJ2-1,TRBV4-3,.,TGCGCCAGCAGCCAAGGCGCGGGGACTATCTACAATGAGCAGTTCTTC,CASSQGAGTIYNEQFF
TRBD1,TRBJ2-5,TRBV5-4,few,TGTGCCAGCAGCTCCCACCGGGACAGGGGAGGGGAGACCCAGTACTTC,CASSSHRDRGGETQYF
TRBD1,TRBJ1-2,TRBV2,.,TGTGCCAGCAGTGCCGGACAGGGGGCGGATGGCTACACCTTC,CASSAGQGADGYTF
TRBD2,TRBJ2-1,TRBV28,.,TGTGCCAGCAGACTAGCGGGGAGCTCCTACAATGAGCAGTTCTTC,CASRLAGSSYNEQFF
TRBD1,TRBJ2-5,TRBV6-5,.,TGTGCCAGCAGTTACTCCTGGGACAGTGAGGAGACCCAGTACTTC,CASSYSWDSEETQYF
TRBD1,TRBJ1-5,TRBV18,.,TGTGCCAGCTCACCATCGGGACAGGGGGCTTCCAGTCAGCCCCAGCATTTT,CASSPSGQGASSQPQHF
.,TRBJ1-6,TRBV21-1,.,TGTGCCAGCAGCAAAGAGGGGAGGACAGGCCATTCACCCCTCCACTTT,CASSKEGRTGHSPLHF
.,TRBJ2-2,TRBV19,.,TGTGCCAGTAGTATCTACGGGTCGAACACCGGGGAGCTGTTTTTT,CASSIYGSNTGELFF
TRBD2,TRBJ2-3,TRBV6-1,.,TGTGCCAGCAGTGAAGGGGTAGCGGGGGCGAGGGATACGCAGTATTTT,CASSEGVAGARDTQYF
.,TRBJ2-5,TRBV9,.,TGTGCCAGCAGCCCCAACCAAGAGACCCAGTACTTC,CASSPNQETQYF
TRBD2,TRBJ2-5,TRBV9,.,TGTGCCAGCAGCACAAGAAGCGGGGGGGCCGAGACCCAGTACTTC,CASSTRSGGAETQYF
TRBD1,TRBJ1-6,TRBV27,.,TGTGCCAGCAGTTCTTGGACAGGGGGCCGGTCACCCCTCCACTTT,CASSSWTGGRSPLHF
.,TRBJ1-1,TRBV18,.,TGTGCCAGCTCACTAGGACAGAACACTGAAGCTTTCTTT,CASSLGQNTEAFF
TRBD1,TRBJ1-2,TRBV9,.,TGTGCCAGCAGCTCCCCTTCCCGAGACAGGGATCAAAACGGCTACACCTTC,CASSSPSRDRDQNGYTF
TRBD1,TRBJ1-1,TRBV5-1,.,TGCGCCAGCAGCGCTCGACAGGGCACCATGAACACTGAAGCTTTCTTT,CASSARQGTMNTEAFF
TRBD2,TRBJ2-7,TRBV7-2,.,TGTGCCAGCAGCTTAGCGCCAGGACTAGCGGGGTACGAGCAGTACTTC,CASSLAPGLAGYEQYF
.,TRBJ1-1,TRBV7-2,.,TGTGCCAGCAGCTTAGTTCGGGGGAAGGTCGCTGAAGCTTTCTTT,CASSLVRGKVAEAFF
.,TRBJ1-2,TRBV29-1,few,TGCAGCGTTGAGACATCCGGAAACTATGGCTACACCTTC,CSVETSGNYGYTF
TRBD1,TRBJ1-2,TRBV7-2,.,TGTGCCAGCAGCGCCGACAGGGGCCTCTTATACAACTATGGCTACACCTTC,CASSADRGLLYNYGYTF
TRBD2,TRBJ2-5,TRBV5-5,few,TGTGCCAGCAGCTTGGATCTAGCGGGGGGTCAAGAGACCCAGTACTTC,CASSLDLAGGQETQYF
.,TRBJ2-3,TRBV15,.,TGTGCCACCAGCAGAGGTGGTGACAGGAGCACAGATACGCAGTATTTT,CATSRGGDRSTDTQYF